The 23 T cell receptor beta chains reported below all come from one sample, sequenced in a study of blood T cell repertoires in COVID-19. The protocol was immunoSEQ multiplex PCR, while the TCRdb copy is restricted to in-frame clones and leaves out a portion. The sample yields about 36,000 clones, around 80% seen once. Sequenced sample: peripheral blood. These receptor sequences come from a man in his 60s with active COVID-19.

This clone was counted a few times. The chain employs TRBV9 and TRBJ2-2; 10 positions agree with TRBD2. With 4 bases clipped from V and 1 base from J, the junction kept 4 bases outside the gene matches. This CDR3 is 16 amino acids long. CDR1 and CDR2 (germline): SGDLS, YYNGEE. CDR3 sequence: CASSPRLAGNTGELFF. CDR3 nucleotide sequence: TGTGCCAGCAGCCCTCGACTAGCGGGGAACACCGGGGAGCTGTTTTTT.

The V gene is TRBV7-9, the J gene TRBJ1-1; D gene uncertain. Germline CDR1 and CDR2: SEHNR and FQNEAQ (reference sequence). The germline V and J ends were trimmed by 5 bases and 0 bases, with 7 bases remaining between them. This CDR3 is built from 13 residues. In DNA form, the CDR3 reads TGTGCCAGCAGCGTACTAATGAACACTGAAGCTTTCTTT. Translated, it gives CASSVLMNTEAFF.

The V gene is TRBV5-1, the J gene TRBJ1-1; D is undetermined. Trimming took 4 bases from V and 0 from J, leaving 7 bases between them. Germline loops: CDR1 SGHRS, CDR2 YFSETQ. The CDR3 loop spans 13 amino acids. The CDR3 nucleotides read TGCGCCAGCAGCGACTTAATGAACACTGAAGCTTTCTTT. Translation gives CASSDLMNTEAFF.

The chain recombines TRBV19 with TRBJ2-2; a weak D match, TRBD1 (5 bases). This CDR3 spans 13 amino acids. Germline V CDR1 and CDR2: LNHDA, SQIVND (reference sequence). Trimming shortened V by 7 bases and J by 3 bases, and 9 bases separated the two germline ends. CDR3 DNA sequence: TGTGCCAGTAACTTAGGGGACACCGGGGAGCTGTTTTTT. This encodes CASNLGDTGELFF.

The genes are TRBV6-5 and TRBJ2-2; the D is unclear. The CDR3 is 14 amino acids. The V end lost 5 bases, the J end lost 5 bases, and 12 bases lay between the germline ends. Germline V lookup: CDR1 MNHEY, CDR2 SVGAGI. The CDR3 nucleotides read TGTGCCAGCAGTCTCTTTCCTTTGACCGGGGAGCTGTTTTTT. It yields the protein CASSLFPLTGELFF.

V is TRBV4-2 and J is TRBJ1-1; D is unclear. The CDR3 runs to 13 residues. V lost 0 bases, J lost 1 base, and 3 bases lay in between. Germline V gives CDR1 LGHNA, CDR2 YNFKEQ. The CDR3 nucleotides are TGTGCCAGCAGCCAAGAACAGAACACTGAAGCTTTCTTT. It codes for CASSQEQNTEAFF.

The genes are TRBV7-9 and TRBJ1-1; D ambiguous. Germline-derived CDR1 and CDR2 are SEHNR and FQNEAQ (reference sequence). Trimming cost V 0 bases and J 1 base, with 6 bases left between them. The CDR3 runs to 14 residues. CDR3 bases: TGTGCCAGCAGCTTAGCGCGGGGGAACACTGAAGCTTTCTTT. This codes for CASSLARGNTEAFF.

This clone has a handful of counts. The chain carries TRBV5-4 and TRBJ1-2; 7 bases are a match to TRBD1. With 3 bases clipped from V and 4 bases from J, the junction kept 6 bases outside the gene matches. The CDR3 runs to 14 residues. CDR1 is SGHNT, CDR2 YYREEE, per germline (reference sequence). The CDR3 region has the DNA TGTGCCAGCAGCTCCGGCGGGACAGCCTATGGCTACACCTTC. This gives the protein CASSSGGTAYGYTF.

This chain joins TRBV2 and TRBJ1-1; TRBD1 agrees at 9 bases. In germline, CDR1 is SNHLY, CDR2 FYNNEI. The V and J ends lost 7 bases and 4 bases, in that order; junction bases with no gene match: 13. This CDR3 region has 16 residues. CDR3 residues: CASKIQGAPIGTEAFF. For the CDR3, the DNA is TGTGCCAGCAAAATACAGGGGGCGCCGATCGGCACTGAAGCTTTCTTT.

Here the CDR3 DNA reads TGCGCCAGCAGCACCGCGGGGCGGGAGCAGTACTTC. It yields the protein CASSTAGREQYF. This chain connects TRBV5-1 to TRBJ2-7; a weak D match, TRBD2 (6 bases). In germline, CDR1 is SGHRS, CDR2 YFSETQ. V shed 4 bases and J shed 7 bases, with 12 bases lying between them. The CDR3 length is 12 residues.

The V and J genes are TRBV7-2 and TRBJ2-7; maybe TRBD2 (6 bases). V lost 1 base, J lost 4 bases, and 14 bases lay in between. Germline CDR1 reads SGHTA; CDR2 reads FQGNSA. This CDR3 contains 15 residues. CDR3 in DNA: TGTGCCAGCAGCTTAGGGGACGGGGGTCTATACGAGCAGTACTTC. Translation: CASSLGDGGLYEQYF.

The chain joins TRBV7-9 to TRBJ1-2; maybe TRBD1 (6 bases). Germline V lookup: CDR1 SEHNR, CDR2 FQNEAQ (reference sequence). V was cut by 4 bases and J by 4 bases, with 16 bases left in between. CDR3 length: 15 amino acids. CDR3 sequence (DNA): TGTGCCAGCAGCTCCTCCGGACAGTTGTTCTATGGCTACACCTTC. This sequence encodes CASSSSGQLFYGYTF. Variable domain in full (rest from reference TRBV7-9 and TRBJ1-2): DTGVSQNPRHKITKRGQNVTFRCDPISEHNRLYWYRQTLGQGPEFLTYFQNEAQLEKSRLLSDRFSAERPKGSFSTLEIQRTEQGDSAMYLCASSSSGQLFYGYTFGSGTRLTVV.

This chain joins TRBV12-3 or TRBV12-4 and TRBJ2-1, with TRBD2 as a possible D gene (6 bases). This CDR3 is 13 amino acids long. Trimming removed 6 bases at V and 6 bases at J, with 12 bases between. The CDR3 reads CASRGGVGNEQFF. In nucleotides, the CDR3 is TGTGCCAGCAGGGGCGGGGTTGGCAATGAGCAGTTCTTC.

The chain joins TRBV4-1 to TRBJ1-1; 7 bases line up with TRBD1. Losses at the gene ends were 5 bases for V and 3 bases for J; bases not matched to a gene: 9. The germline V gene encodes CDR1 MGHRA and CDR2 YSYEKL. The CDR3 runs to 15 residues. The chain's CDR3 is CASSSFKGADTEAFF. CDR3 in DNA: TGCGCCAGCAGCTCGTTCAAGGGGGCGGACACTGAAGCTTTCTTT.

The rearrangement links TRBV2 to TRBJ1-5, with a possible D match to TRBD1 (5 bases). Trimming took 8 bases from V and 6 from J, leaving 17 bases between them. This CDR3 comprises 14 residues. Per the germline V gene, CDR1 is SNHLY and CDR2 is FYNNEI. CDR3 in amino acids: CASDAAGIRQPQHF. The CDR3 bases are TGTGCCAGCGACGCGGCAGGGATTCGTCAGCCCCAGCATTTT.

The J gene is TRBJ1-4, the V gene TRBV7-2, with D unresolved. Trimming took 6 bases from V and 8 from J, leaving 10 bases between them. The CDR3 is 12 residues long. Germline lookup yields CDR1 SGHTA and CDR2 FQGNSA. The CDR3 loop reads CASSLSREKLFF. Written as DNA, the CDR3 is TGTGCCAGCAGTCTCTCTAGGGAAAAACTGTTTTTT. Looking up the rest from reference TRBV7-2 and TRBJ1-4 gives the full variable domain: GAGVSQSPSNKVTEKGKDVELRCDPISGHTALYWYRQSLGQGLEFLIYFQGNSAPDKSGLPSDRFSAERTGGSVSTLTIQRTQQEDSAVYLCASSLSREKLFFGSGTQLSVL.

The genes are TRBV5-1 and TRBJ2-1; 11 bases are a match to TRBD2. CDR1 and CDR2 (germline): SGHRS, YFSETQ. V shed 0 bases and J 5 bases; nucleotides not matched to a gene: 10. The CDR3 is made up of 18 amino acids. For the CDR3, the DNA is TGCGCCAGCAGCTTGGGACTAGCGGGACTCCTACCCCACAATGAGCAGTTCTTC. Protein sequence: CASSLGLAGLLPHNEQFF.

This chain joins TRBV11-2 and TRBJ2-1; 12 bases agree with TRBD2. Looked up from germline, CDR1 is SGHAT and CDR2 is FQNNGV. The CDR3 covers 17 residues. The junction had 9 bases not matched to a gene; V was cut back by 5 bases and J by 4 bases. CDR3 protein: CASSQGTSGPLYNEQFF. In DNA form, the CDR3 reads TGTGCCAGCAGCCAGGGGACTAGCGGGCCACTATACAATGAGCAGTTCTTC.

CDR3: CASSKDGNLNTGELFF. Here the CDR3 DNA reads TGTGCCAGCAGTAAAGACGGGAATTTGAACACCGGGGAGCTGTTTTTT. The gene calls are TRBV6-1 and TRBJ2-2, with D perhaps matching TRBD2 (5 bases). The CDR3 has 16 residues. V was clipped by 5 bases and J by 1 base, with 14 bases between them. Germline loops: CDR1 MNHNS, CDR2 SASEGT.

This sequence joins TRBV7-9 and TRBJ1-5, with TRBD1 matching 8 bases. CDR1 and CDR2 from the germline V gene are SEHNR and FQNEAQ (reference sequence). CDR3 length equals 15 residues. V was pared by 4 bases and J by 2 bases, with 4 bases of the junction left unmatched. The CDR3 reads CASSYGQGGNQPQHF. CDR3 sequence (DNA): TGTGCCAGCAGCTATGGACAGGGTGGCAATCAGCCCCAGCATTTT.

The chain combines TRBV18 with TRBJ1-1, with TRBD1 as a possible D gene (5 bases). There are 14 residues in the CDR3. From germline, CDR1 is KGHSH and CDR2 LQKENI. The V gene lost 2 bases and the J gene lost 6 bases, with 13 bases spanning the gap. CDR3 sequence reads: CASSPTTGGAEAFF. The CDR3 nucleotides are TGTGCCAGCTCACCAACAACGGGGGGGGCTGAAGCTTTCTTT.

The CDR3 protein is CASSERLAGGYFAGELFF. The CDR3 region has the DNA TGTGCCAGCAGCGAACGACTAGCGGGAGGGTATTTTGCCGGGGAGCTGTTTTTT. V is TRBV5-4 and J is TRBJ2-2; 14 bases match TRBD2. This CDR3 is built from 18 residues. Germline V gene sequence: CDR1 SGHNT, CDR2 YYREEE (reference sequence). With 4 bases clipped from V and 6 bases from J, the junction kept 11 bases outside the gene matches. The full variable domain, with the rest looked up from reference TRBV5-4 and TRBJ2-2, is ETGVTQSPTHLIKTRGQQVTLRCSSQSGHNTVSWYQQALGQGPQFIFQYYREEENGRGNFPPRFSGLQFPNYSSELNVNALELDDSALYLCASSERLAGGYFAGELFFGEGSRLTVL.

This chain joins TRBV6-1 and TRBJ1-2; 7 positions match TRBD1. V lost 1 base and J lost 14; bases outside the gene matches: 13. In germline, CDR1 is MNHNS, CDR2 SASEGT. This CDR3 region has 14 residues. CDR3 sequence reads: CASSEEGYTGEWTF. The DNA of the CDR3 is TGTGCCAGCAGTGAAGAGGGGTATACAGGGGAGTGGACCTTC.